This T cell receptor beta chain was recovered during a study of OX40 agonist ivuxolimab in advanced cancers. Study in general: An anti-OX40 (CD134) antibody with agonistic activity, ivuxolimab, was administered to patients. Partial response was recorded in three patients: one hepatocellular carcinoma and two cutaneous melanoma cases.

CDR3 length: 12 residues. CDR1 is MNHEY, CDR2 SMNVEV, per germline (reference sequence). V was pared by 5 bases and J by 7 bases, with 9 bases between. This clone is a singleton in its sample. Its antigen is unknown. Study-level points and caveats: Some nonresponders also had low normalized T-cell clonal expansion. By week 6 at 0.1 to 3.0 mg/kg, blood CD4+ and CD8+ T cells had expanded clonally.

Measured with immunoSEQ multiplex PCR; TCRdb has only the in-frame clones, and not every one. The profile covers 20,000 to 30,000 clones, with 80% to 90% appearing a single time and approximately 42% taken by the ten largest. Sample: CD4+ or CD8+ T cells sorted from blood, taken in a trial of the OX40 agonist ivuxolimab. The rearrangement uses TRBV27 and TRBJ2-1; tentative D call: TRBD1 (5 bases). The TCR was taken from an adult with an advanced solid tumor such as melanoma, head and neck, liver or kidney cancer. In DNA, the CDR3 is TGTGCCAGCAGTCGGCAGGGAAATGAGCAGTTCTTC. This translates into CASSRQGNEQFF.